The 12 T cell receptor beta chains below come from one sample, sequenced in a study of T cell responses to AZD1222 COVID-19 vaccine. The method was immunoSEQ multiplex PCR; TCRdb's version includes in-frame clones alone and lacks a portion of them. The sample holds about 100,000 clones, 87% seen once. This sample comprised peripheral blood, obtained on day 0 of AZD1222 vaccination. All receptors come from an adult in good health.

The rearrangement joins TRBV7-6 to TRBJ2-7; D unresolved. Trimming removed 5 bases from V and 5 bases from J, with 13 bases in between. Germline assignment: CDR1 SGHVS and CDR2 FNYEAQ. The CDR3 loop spans 13 amino acids. The CDR3 loop reads CASSGYEKNEQYF. The CDR3, as DNA: TGTGCCAGCAGCGGATATGAGAAGAACGAGCAGTACTTC. Together with reference TRBV7-6 and TRBJ2-7, the CDR3 gives the full variable domain: GAGVSQSPRYKVTKRGQDVALRCDPISGHVSLYWYRQALGQGPEFLTYFNYEAQQDKSGLPNDRFSAERPEGSISTLTIQRTEQRDSAMYRCASSGYEKNEQYFGPGTRLTVT.

This clone was found a few times. The chain uses TRBV15 and TRBJ2-1; 9 bases align to TRBD2. Germline CDR1 LNHNV, CDR2 YYDKDF (reference sequence). With V trimmed by 0 bases and J by 7 bases, 7 bases remained unmatched. The CDR3 runs to 16 residues. CDR3 loop: CATSRDPAGGRNEQFF. The DNA of the CDR3 is TGTGCCACCAGCAGAGATCCTGCGGGAGGGAGGAATGAGCAGTTCTTC.

This chain joins TRBV30 and TRBJ2-7, with TRBD1 as a possible D gene (6 bases). The germline V and J ends were trimmed by 0 bases and 0 bases, with 12 bases remaining between them. This CDR3 has 15 residues. Germline V gives CDR1 GTSNPN, CDR2 SVGIG (reference sequence). The CDR3 region is CAWSVPGANSYEQYF. The CDR3 region has the DNA TGTGCCTGGAGTGTTCCAGGGGCCAACTCCTACGAGCAGTACTTC.

This clone has just a few counts. The chain employs TRBV7-8 and TRBJ2-7; D may be TRBD2 (6 bases). Trimming removed 3 bases from V and 3 bases from J, with 9 bases in between. This CDR3 has 13 amino acids. The germline V gene has CDR1 SGHVS and CDR2 FQNEAQ. CDR3 amino acids: CASSFGRDYEQYF. CDR3 bases: TGTGCCAGCAGCTTCGGGAGAGACTACGAGCAGTACTTC.

J is TRBJ1-1 and V is TRBV21-1; TRBD1, the table's D call, was not compared with the DNA. TRBV21-1 counts as a pseudogene. The CDR3 sequence is 14 residues long. This chain's CDR3 is CASIPGQRNTEAFF. As DNA, the CDR3 is TGTGCCAGCATCCCGGGACAGAGAAACACTGAAGCTTTCTTT.

The rearrangement uses TRBV19 and TRBJ2-1; TRBD2 aligns across 7 bases. Unmatched junction bases numbered 8, after V lost 2 bases and J lost 7 bases. The CDR3 runs 15 residues. CDR1 is LNHDA and CDR2 is SQIVND in the germline V gene (reference sequence). This CDR3 reads CASSITGGSNNEQFF. CDR3 sequence (DNA): TGTGCCAGTAGTATAACTGGCGGGAGTAATAATGAGCAGTTCTTC.

The chain links TRBV11-2 to TRBJ2-2; TRBD2 agrees at 12 bases. V trimming: 0 bases; J trimming: 7 bases; junction bases outside the gene matches: 9. The CDR3 length is 18 residues. Germline V lookup: CDR1 SGHAT, CDR2 FQNNGV. The CDR3 loop reads CASSLDPSGRAGSGELFF. The CDR3 region has the DNA TGTGCCAGCAGCTTAGATCCTAGCGGGAGGGCCGGTAGCGGGGAGCTGTTTTTT. Full variable domain (remainder filled in from reference TRBV11-2 and TRBJ2-2): EAGVAQSPRYKIIEKRQSVAFWCNPISGHATLYWYQQILGQGPKLLIQFQNNGVVDDSQLPKDRFSAERLKGVDSTLKIQPAKLEDSAVYLCASSLDPSGRAGSGELFFGEGSRLTVL.

V is TRBV28 and J is TRBJ2-5, with 9 bases fitting TRBD1. The CDR3 extends over 18 amino acids. V gave up 2 bases and J gave up 3 bases; unmatched junction bases: 13. CDR1 is MDHEN, CDR2 SYDVKM, per germline. The CDR3 bases are TGTGCCAGCAGTTTACTGGGCCTCCGGGACAGGGTGGAAGAGACCCAGTACTTC. Translated: CASSLLGLRDRVEETQYF.

This chain uses TRBV5-1 with TRBJ2-2; 9 positions agree with TRBD2. The V segment lost 6 bases and the J segment 7 bases; nucleotides outside the gene matches: 7. The CDR3 is 14 residues long. Germline CDR1 SGHRS, CDR2 YFSETQ. CDR3 amino acids: CASIAGELDGELFF. The DNA of the CDR3 is TGCGCCAGCATAGCGGGAGAGCTGGACGGGGAGCTGTTTTTT.

The CDR3: CASSEEDSYEQYF. The CDR3 DNA reads as TGTGCCAGCAGTGAGGAAGACTCCTACGAGCAGTACTTC. The chain has TRBV2 and TRBJ2-7; D remains unclear. V was clipped by 3 bases and J by 0 bases, with 6 bases between them. The CDR3 extends over 13 amino acids. CDR1 and CDR2 (germline): SNHLY, FYNNEI.

The rearrangement joins TRBV21-1 to TRBJ1-2. TRBV21-1 is assigned pseudogene status. This CDR3 has 9 amino acids. CDR3 region: CASLWGYTF. CDR3 DNA: TGTGCCAGCCTATGGGGCTACACCTTC.

V and J are TRBV6-5 and TRBJ1-1; the D is unclear. From germline, CDR1 is MNHEY and CDR2 SVGAGI. This CDR3 is 13 amino acids long. Trimming removed 8 bases from V and 5 bases from J, with 15 bases in between. The CDR3 here is CASLSPGRTEAFF. The CDR3 nucleotides are TGTGCCAGCCTCTCCCCTGGGAGGACTGAAGCTTTCTTT.